In this sample, the clone carrying this T cell receptor (beta chain) turned up a few times. The entry originates in a study of T cells in Graves' hyperthyroidism and ophthalmopathy. Germline assignment: CDR1 MNHEY and CDR2 SVGEGT. The CDR3 length is 15 residues. Trimming took 4 bases from V and 2 from J, leaving 12 bases between them. Researchers amplified the TCR beta CDR3 regions from RNA transcripts. The TCR CDR3 first-round RT-PCR relied on the HTBI primer set. TCRdb independently ran MiXCR on the multiplex PCR reads; one entry per CDR3 protein. Here the sample spans fewer than 900,000 distinct CDR3 sequences, 16% being singletons.

This sequence originates from a man aged 18 to 29 with Graves' hyperthyroidism. The chain carries TRBV6-2 or TRBV6-3 and TRBJ2-1; D might be TRBD1 (6 bases). Sequencing was carried out using blood. The CDR3 spells CASSSQGQAYNEQFF. As DNA, the CDR3 is TGTGCCAGCAGTTCACAGGGTCAAGCCTACAATGAGCAGTTCTTC.